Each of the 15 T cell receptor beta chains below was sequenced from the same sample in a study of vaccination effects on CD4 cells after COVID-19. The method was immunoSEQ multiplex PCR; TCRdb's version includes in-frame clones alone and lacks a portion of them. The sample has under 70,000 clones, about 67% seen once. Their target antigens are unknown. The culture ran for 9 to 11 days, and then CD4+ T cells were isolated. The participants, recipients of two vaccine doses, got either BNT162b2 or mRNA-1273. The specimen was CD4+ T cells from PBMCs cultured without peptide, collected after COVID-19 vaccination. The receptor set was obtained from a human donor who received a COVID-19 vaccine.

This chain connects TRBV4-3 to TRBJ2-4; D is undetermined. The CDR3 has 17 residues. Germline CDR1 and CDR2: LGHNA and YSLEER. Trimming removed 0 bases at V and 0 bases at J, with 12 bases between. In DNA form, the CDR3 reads TGCGCCAGCAGCCAAGACCTCACGACGGTAGCCAAAAACATTCAGTACTTC. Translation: CASSQDLTTVAKNIQYF.

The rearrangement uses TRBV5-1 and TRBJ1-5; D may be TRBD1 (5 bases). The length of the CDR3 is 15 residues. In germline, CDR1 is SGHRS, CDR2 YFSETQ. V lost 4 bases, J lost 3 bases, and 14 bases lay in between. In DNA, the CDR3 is TGCGCCAGCAGCCCGGGTCTCGGGGCCAATCAGCCCCAGCATTTT. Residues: CASSPGLGANQPQHF.

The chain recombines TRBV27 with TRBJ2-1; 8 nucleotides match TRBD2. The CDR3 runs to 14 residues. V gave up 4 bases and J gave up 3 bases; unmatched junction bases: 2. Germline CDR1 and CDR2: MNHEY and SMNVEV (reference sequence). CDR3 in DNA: TGTGCCAGCAGTTGGAGCGGGGGCTACAATGAGCAGTTCTTC. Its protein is CASSWSGGYNEQFF.

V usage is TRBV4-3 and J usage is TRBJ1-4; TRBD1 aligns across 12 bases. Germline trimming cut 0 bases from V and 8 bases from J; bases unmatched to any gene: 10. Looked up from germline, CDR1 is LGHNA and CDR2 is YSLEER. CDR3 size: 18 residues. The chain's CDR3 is CASSQERDRGLSAEKLFF. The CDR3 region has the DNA TGCGCCAGCAGCCAAGAGCGGGACAGGGGGCTCTCTGCCGAAAAACTGTTTTTT.

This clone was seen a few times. The CDR3 DNA reads as TGCGCCAGCAGCCAACTCCAGGGTTCTGGAAACACCATATATTTT. Translating it yields CASSQLQGSGNTIYF. The chain uses TRBV4-1 and TRBJ1-3; D possibly corresponds to TRBD1 (5 bases). Trimming removed 2 bases from V and 1 base from J, with 9 bases in between. The germline V gene encodes CDR1 MGHRA and CDR2 YSYEKL. CDR3 length: 15 residues.

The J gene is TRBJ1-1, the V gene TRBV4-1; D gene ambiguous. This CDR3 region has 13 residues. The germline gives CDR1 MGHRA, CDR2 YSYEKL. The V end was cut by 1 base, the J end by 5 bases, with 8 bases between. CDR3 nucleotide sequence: TGCGCCAGCAGCCAAGGGGATGGGACTGAAGCTTTCTTT. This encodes CASSQGDGTEAFF.

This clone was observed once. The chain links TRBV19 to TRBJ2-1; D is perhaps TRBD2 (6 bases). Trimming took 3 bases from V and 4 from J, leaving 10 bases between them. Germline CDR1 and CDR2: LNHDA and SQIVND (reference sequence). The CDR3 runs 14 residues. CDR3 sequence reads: CASSIAGNYNEQFF. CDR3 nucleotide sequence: TGTGCCAGTAGTATCGCGGGAAATTACAATGAGCAGTTCTTC.

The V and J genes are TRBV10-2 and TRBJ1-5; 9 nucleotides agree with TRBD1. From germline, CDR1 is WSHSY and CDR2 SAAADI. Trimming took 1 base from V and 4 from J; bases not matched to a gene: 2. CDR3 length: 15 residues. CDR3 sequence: CASSEWGTGNQPQHF. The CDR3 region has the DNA TGCGCCAGCAGTGAGTGGGGGACAGGGAATCAGCCCCAGCATTTT.

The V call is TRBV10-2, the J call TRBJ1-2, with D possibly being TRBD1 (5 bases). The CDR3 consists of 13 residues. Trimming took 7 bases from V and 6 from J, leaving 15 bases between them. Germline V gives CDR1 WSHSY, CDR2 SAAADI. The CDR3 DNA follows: TGCGCCAGCAATCTAGGCACAGGCCATGGCTACACCTTC. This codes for CASNLGTGHGYTF.

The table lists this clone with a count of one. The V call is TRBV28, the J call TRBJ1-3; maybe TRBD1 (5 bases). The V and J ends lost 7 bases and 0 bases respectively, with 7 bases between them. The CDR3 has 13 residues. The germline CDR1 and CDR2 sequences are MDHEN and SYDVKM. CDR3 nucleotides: TGTGCCAGCAATAGGGGCTCTGGAAACACCATATATTTT. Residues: CASNRGSGNTIYF.

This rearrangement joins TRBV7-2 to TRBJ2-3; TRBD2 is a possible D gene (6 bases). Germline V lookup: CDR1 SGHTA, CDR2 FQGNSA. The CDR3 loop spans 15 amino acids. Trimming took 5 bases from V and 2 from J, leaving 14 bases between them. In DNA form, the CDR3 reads TGTGCCAGCAGCGGGCAGAGGACTACCACAGATACGCAGTATTTT. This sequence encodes CASSGQRTTTDTQYF.

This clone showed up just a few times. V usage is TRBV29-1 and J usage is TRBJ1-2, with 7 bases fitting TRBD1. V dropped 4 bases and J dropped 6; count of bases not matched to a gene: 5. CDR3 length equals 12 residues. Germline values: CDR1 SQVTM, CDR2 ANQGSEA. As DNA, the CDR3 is TGCAGCGTTGGAGGGGGCGTTGATGGCTACACCTTC. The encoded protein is CSVGGGVDGYTF.

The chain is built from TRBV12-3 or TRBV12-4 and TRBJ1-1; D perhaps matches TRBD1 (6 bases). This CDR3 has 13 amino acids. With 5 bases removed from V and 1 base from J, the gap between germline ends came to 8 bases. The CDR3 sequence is CASSPTGNTEAFF. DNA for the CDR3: TGTGCCAGCAGTCCGACAGGGAACACTGAAGCTTTCTTT.

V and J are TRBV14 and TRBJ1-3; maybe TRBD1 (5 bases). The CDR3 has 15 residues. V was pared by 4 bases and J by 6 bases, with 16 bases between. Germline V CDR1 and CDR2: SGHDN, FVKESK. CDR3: CASSRGLLGENTIYF. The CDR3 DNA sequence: TGTGCCAGCAGCCGGGGCCTACTGGGAGAAAACACCATATATTTT.

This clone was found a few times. For the CDR3, the DNA is TGTGCCAGCGGGTTAGACCGGAATTCACCCCTCCACTTT. It is translated as CASGLDRNSPLHF. The chain links TRBV27 to TRBJ1-6; D uncertain. V was cut by 8 bases and J by 7 bases, with 12 bases left in between. CDR3 length: 13 amino acids. Germline V gives CDR1 MNHEY, CDR2 SMNVEV (reference sequence).